Following are 17 T cell receptor beta chains from one sample sequenced in a study of shared T cell receptors in the human thymus. TCRdb's table, derived via immunoSEQ multiplex PCR, lists solely in-frame clones and lacks some. The sample shows some 700,000 clones, roughly 90% of them seen only once. The same specimen was also included in a second study, on human thymus T cells.

Source material: thymocytes. These receptor sequences come from a boy younger than two with a congenital heart defect.

As concerns this clone: Other DNA sequences within the sample encode an identical CDR3. The chain couples TRBV15 to TRBJ2-1, with D possibly matching TRBD1 (6 bases). V was trimmed by 0 bases and J by 1 base, leaving 7 bases between them. In germline, CDR1 is LNHNV, CDR2 YYDKDF (reference sequence). The CDR3 runs to 15 residues. This CDR3 is CATSRDRGSYNEQFF. The CDR3 nucleotides are TGTGCCACCAGCAGAGATAGGGGGTCCTACAATGAGCAGTTCTTC. The entire variable domain, with the rest obtained from reference TRBV15 and TRBJ2-1, is as follows: DAMVIQNPRYQVTQFGKPVTLSCSQTLNHNVMYWYQQKSSQAPKLLFHYYDKDFNNEADTPDNFQSRRPNTSFCFLDIRSPGLGDTAMYLCATSRDRGSYNEQFFGPGTRLTVL.

In DNA, the CDR3 is TGTGCCAGCAGCGAGGGGCACAGGGGAATCTATGGCTACACCTTC. Protein sequence: CASSEGHRGIYGYTF. The gene calls are TRBV28 and TRBJ1-2; TRBD1 matches at 7 bases. Looked up from germline, CDR1 is MDHEN and CDR2 is SYDVKM. The V and J ends lost 6 bases and 4 bases, in that order; junction bases with no gene match: 11. There are 15 residues in the CDR3.

V and J are TRBV29-1 and TRBJ1-1; 9 bases match TRBD1. With 5 bases clipped from V and 11 bases from J, the junction kept 3 bases outside the gene matches. The V gene's germline CDR1 is SQVTM and CDR2 ANQGSEA. The CDR3 covers 10 residues. The CDR3 DNA sequence: TGCAGCGTTCGGACAGGGGACGCTTTCTTT. Its translation is CSVRTGDAFF.

V is TRBV5-8 and J is TRBJ2-3; D is unclear. CDR3 length: 13 residues. Trimming took off 4 bases at V and 6 bases at J, with 12 bases between the two ends. CDR1 SGHTS and CDR2 YDEGEE come from the germline V gene. The CDR3 nucleotides read TGTGCCAGCAGCAGAACCGGTGTGGATACGCAGTATTTT. Its protein product is CASSRTGVDTQYF.

V usage is TRBV7-9 and J usage is TRBJ2-5; TRBD2 agrees at 8 bases. CDR1 is SEHNR, CDR2 FQNEAQ, per germline (reference sequence). Trimming at V came to 5 bases and at J to 2 bases, leaving 7 bases not matched to a gene. The CDR3 has 15 residues. CDR3 coding DNA: TGTGCCAGCAGCCTTACTAGCGGTCAGCAAGAGACCCAGTACTTC. Translated: CASSLTSGQQETQYF.

The chain combines TRBV28 with TRBJ1-3; 9 bases agree with TRBD1. Germline values: CDR1 MDHEN, CDR2 SYDVKM. The CDR3 loop spans 18 amino acids. The junction had 8 bases not matched to a gene; V was cut back by 2 bases and J by 0 bases. The CDR3 loop reads CASSLGQGITSSGNTIYF. In nucleotides, the CDR3 is TGTGCCAGCAGTTTAGGACAGGGGATAACTAGCTCTGGAAACACCATATATTTT.

The chain uses TRBV7-2 and TRBJ2-1; TRBD2 agrees at 9 bases. Germline CDR1 and CDR2: SGHTA and FQGNSA. This CDR3 comprises 16 residues. V was pared by 5 bases and J by 5 bases, with 10 bases of the junction left unmatched. CDR3 nucleotides: TGTGCCAGCAGCCCCGAGGGGCGGGAGGGGGACAATGAGCAGTTCTTC. Translating gives CASSPEGREGDNEQFF.

This clone was found once. The gene calls are TRBV6-5 and TRBJ2-7; 10 positions match TRBD1. Germline CDR1 and CDR2: MNHEY and SVGAGI. This CDR3 spans 14 amino acids. V gave up 5 bases and J gave up 6 bases; unmatched junction bases: 7. In DNA, the CDR3 is TGTGCCAGCAGTCTGGGGACAGGGGTTGGCGAGCAGTACTTC. This sequence encodes CASSLGTGVGEQYF.

The J gene is TRBJ2-1, the V gene TRBV29-1, with a weak D call TRBD2 (6 bases). V was clipped by 7 bases and J by 5 bases, with 24 bases between them. The germline gives CDR1 SQVTM, CDR2 ANQGSEA. The CDR3 runs 16 residues. The CDR3 sequence: CSAGDLPINLHNEQFF. CDR3 DNA sequence: TGCAGCGCCGGGGACTTACCCATAAACCTCCACAATGAGCAGTTCTTC.

The chain combines TRBV5-1 with TRBJ2-3; D might be TRBD2 (5 bases). The CDR3 spans 16 residues. V shed 0 bases and J shed 2 bases, with 13 bases lying between them. CDR1 and CDR2 (germline): SGHRS, YFSETQ. CDR3 loop: CASSLGLKEVTDTQYF. CDR3 coding DNA: TGCGCCAGCAGCTTGGGTCTAAAGGAGGTCACAGATACGCAGTATTTT.

V is TRBV28 and J is TRBJ1-4; D is possibly TRBD1 (5 bases). Looked up from germline, CDR1 is MDHEN and CDR2 is SYDVKM. This CDR3 spans 15 amino acids. V lost 1 base to trimming and J lost 3 bases, with 9 bases between them. CDR3 region: CASSLLGGANEKLFF. CDR3 in DNA: TGTGCCAGCAGTTTATTGGGAGGGGCTAATGAAAAACTGTTTTTT.

V gene TRBV27 combines with J gene TRBJ2-2, with D possibly TRBD1 on 5 matching bases. The CDR3 length is 14 residues. With 11 bases removed from V and 0 bases from J, the gap between germline ends came to 13 bases. Germline CDR1 is MNHEY and CDR2 is SMNVEV (reference sequence). CDR3 region: CALKGIPNTGELFF. DNA for the CDR3: TGTGCCCTCAAGGGGATCCCGAACACCGGGGAGCTGTTTTTT.

The chain carries TRBV4-3 and TRBJ2-7; 7 nucleotides line up with TRBD2. The CDR3 is made up of 18 amino acids. Germline V gene sequence: CDR1 LGHNA, CDR2 YSLEER. After removal of 1 base from V and 2 bases from J, the junction contained 14 bases not matched to a gene. The CDR3 bases are TGCGCCAGCAGCCAAGCTCGGAGGCTAGCGGAGACGACCTACGAGCAGTACTTC. Amino acids: CASSQARRLAETTYEQYF.

This chain connects TRBV2 to TRBJ2-3, with D maybe TRBD2 (5 bases). The CDR3 is 14 amino acids. CDR1 and CDR2 from the germline V gene are SNHLY and FYNNEI. V was shortened by 6 bases and J by 0 bases, with 10 bases between the two germline ends. The DNA for the CDR3 is TGTGCCAGCAGGGATAGGACTAGCACAGATACGCAGTATTTT. Its protein product is CASRDRTSTDTQYF.

This clone was observed once. The rearrangement uses TRBV4-3 and TRBJ2-3, with 9 nucleotides matching TRBD2. Germline values: CDR1 LGHNA, CDR2 YSLEER. CDR3 length: 16 residues. V lost 3 bases and J lost 4; bases outside the gene matches: 8. The CDR3 nucleotides read TGCGCCAGCAGCCACCCCCCGGGACTAGCACCAGATACGCAGTATTTT. Residues: CASSHPPGLAPDTQYF.

The V gene is TRBV19, the J gene TRBJ2-7, with D tentatively TRBD2 (7 bases). CDR3 size: 17 residues. The ends were cut back, 3 bases at V and 2 bases at J, with 20 bases in the middle. Looked up from germline, CDR1 is LNHDA and CDR2 is SQIVND (reference sequence). CDR3 in amino acids: CASSMRGYSGRPYEQYF. The CDR3, as DNA: TGTGCCAGTAGTATGAGGGGGTATAGCGGGCGCCCCTACGAGCAGTACTTC.

J is TRBJ2-7 and V is TRBV27, with a weak D call TRBD2 (5 bases). The CDR3 sequence is 12 residues long. CDR1 and CDR2 from the germline V gene are MNHEY and SMNVEV (reference sequence). The V and J ends lost 3 bases and 6 bases respectively, with 9 bases between them. The CDR3 DNA is TGTGCCAGCAGTTTCGAGGGAAGCGAGCAGTACTTC. Translating it yields CASSFEGSEQYF.